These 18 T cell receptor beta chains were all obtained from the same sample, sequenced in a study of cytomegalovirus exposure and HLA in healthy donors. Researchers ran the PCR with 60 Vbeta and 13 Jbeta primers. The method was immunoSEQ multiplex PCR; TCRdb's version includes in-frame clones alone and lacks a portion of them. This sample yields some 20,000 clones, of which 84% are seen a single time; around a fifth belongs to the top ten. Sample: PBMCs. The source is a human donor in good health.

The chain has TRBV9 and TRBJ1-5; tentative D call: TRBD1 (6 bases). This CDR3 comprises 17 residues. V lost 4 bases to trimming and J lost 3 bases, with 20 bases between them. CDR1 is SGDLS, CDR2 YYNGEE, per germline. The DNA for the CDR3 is TGTGCCAGCAGCCCAGGGGCCGTCTTAGGGATCAATCAGCCCCAGCATTTT. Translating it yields CASSPGAVLGINQPQHF.

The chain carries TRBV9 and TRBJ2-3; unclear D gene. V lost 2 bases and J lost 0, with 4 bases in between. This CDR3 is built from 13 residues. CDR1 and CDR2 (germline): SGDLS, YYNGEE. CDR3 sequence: CASSVASTDTQYF. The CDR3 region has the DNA TGTGCCAGCAGCGTTGCGAGCACAGATACGCAGTATTTT.

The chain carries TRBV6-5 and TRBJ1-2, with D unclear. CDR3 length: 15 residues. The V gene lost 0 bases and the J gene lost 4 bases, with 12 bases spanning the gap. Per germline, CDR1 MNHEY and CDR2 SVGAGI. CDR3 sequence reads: CASSYSTKAIYGYTF. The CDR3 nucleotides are TGTGCCAGCAGTTACTCGACGAAAGCGATCTATGGCTACACCTTC.

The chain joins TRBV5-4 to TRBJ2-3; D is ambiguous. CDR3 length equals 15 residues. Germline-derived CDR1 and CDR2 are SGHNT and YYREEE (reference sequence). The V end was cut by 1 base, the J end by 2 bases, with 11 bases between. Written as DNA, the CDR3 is TGTGCCAGCAGCTTGCACCTAGTATACACAGATACGCAGTATTTT. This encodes CASSLHLVYTDTQYF.

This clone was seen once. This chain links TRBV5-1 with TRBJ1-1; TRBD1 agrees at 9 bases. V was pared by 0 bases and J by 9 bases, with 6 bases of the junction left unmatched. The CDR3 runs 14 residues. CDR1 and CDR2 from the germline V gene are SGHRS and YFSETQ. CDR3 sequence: CASSLDGTGLKAFF. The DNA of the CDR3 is TGCGCCAGCAGCTTGGATGGGACAGGGCTGAAAGCTTTCTTT.

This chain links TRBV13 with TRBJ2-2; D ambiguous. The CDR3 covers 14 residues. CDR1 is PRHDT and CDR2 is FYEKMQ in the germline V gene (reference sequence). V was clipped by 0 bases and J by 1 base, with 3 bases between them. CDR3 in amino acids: CASSLGVNTGELFF. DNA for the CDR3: TGTGCCAGCAGCTTAGGCGTGAACACCGGGGAGCTGTTTTTT. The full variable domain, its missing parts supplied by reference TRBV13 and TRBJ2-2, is AAGVIQSPRHLIKEKRETATLKCYPIPRHDTVYWYQQGPGQDPQFLISFYEKMQSDKGSIPDRFSAQQFSDYHSELNMSSLELGDSALYFCASSLGVNTGELFFGEGSRLTVL.

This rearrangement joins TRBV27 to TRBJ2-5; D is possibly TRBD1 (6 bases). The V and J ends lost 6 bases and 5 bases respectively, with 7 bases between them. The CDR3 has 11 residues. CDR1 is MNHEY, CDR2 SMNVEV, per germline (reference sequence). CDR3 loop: CASRRGETQYF. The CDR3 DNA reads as TGTGCCAGCAGGAGGGGGGAGACCCAGTACTTC.

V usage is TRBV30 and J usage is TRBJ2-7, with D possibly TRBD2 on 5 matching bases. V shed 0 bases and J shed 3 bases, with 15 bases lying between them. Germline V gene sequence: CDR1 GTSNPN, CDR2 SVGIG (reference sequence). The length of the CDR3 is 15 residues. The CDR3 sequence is CAWSVRRAGFYEQYF. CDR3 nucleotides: TGTGCCTGGAGTGTAAGGCGGGCTGGGTTCTACGAGCAGTACTTC.

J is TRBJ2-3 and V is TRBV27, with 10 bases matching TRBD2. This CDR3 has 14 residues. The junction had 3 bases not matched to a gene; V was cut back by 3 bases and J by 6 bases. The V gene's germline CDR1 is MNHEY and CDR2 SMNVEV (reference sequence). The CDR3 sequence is CASSFQGLADTQYF. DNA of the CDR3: TGTGCCAGCAGTTTCCAGGGACTAGCGGATACGCAGTATTTT.

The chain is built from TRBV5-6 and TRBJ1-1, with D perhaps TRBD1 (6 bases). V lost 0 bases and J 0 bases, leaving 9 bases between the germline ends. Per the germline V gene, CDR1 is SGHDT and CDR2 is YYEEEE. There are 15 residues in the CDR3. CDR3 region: CASSLGDIMNTEAFF. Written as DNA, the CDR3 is TGTGCCAGCAGCTTGGGGGACATCATGAACACTGAAGCTTTCTTT.

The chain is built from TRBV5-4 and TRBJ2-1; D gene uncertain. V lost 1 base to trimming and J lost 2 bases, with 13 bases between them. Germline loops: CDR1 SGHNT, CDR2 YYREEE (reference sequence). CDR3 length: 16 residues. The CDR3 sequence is CASSLSRVLPYNEQFF. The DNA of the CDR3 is TGTGCCAGCAGCTTGTCACGCGTCCTCCCCTACAATGAGCAGTTCTTC. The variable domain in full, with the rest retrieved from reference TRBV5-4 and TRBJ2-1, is ETGVTQSPTHLIKTRGQQVTLRCSSQSGHNTVSWYQQALGQGPQFIFQYYREEENGRGNFPPRFSGLQFPNYSSELNVNALELDDSALYLCASSLSRVLPYNEQFFGPGTRLTVL.

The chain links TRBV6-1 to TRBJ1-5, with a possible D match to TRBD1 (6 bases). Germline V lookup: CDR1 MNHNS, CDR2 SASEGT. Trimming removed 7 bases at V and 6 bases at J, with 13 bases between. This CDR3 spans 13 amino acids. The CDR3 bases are TGTGCCAGCATGAGGGGGATGGGTCAGCCCCAGCATTTT. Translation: CASMRGMGQPQHF.

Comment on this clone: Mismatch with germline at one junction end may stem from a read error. In DNA, the CDR3 is TGCGCTCTGGGACAGATTATGAACACTGAAGCTTTCTTT. Its translation is CALGQIMNTEAFF. The rearrangement joins TRBV7-9 to TRBJ1-1; 7 nucleotides match TRBD1. The germline V gene encodes CDR1 SEHNR and CDR2 FQNEAQ (reference sequence). The CDR3 covers 13 residues.

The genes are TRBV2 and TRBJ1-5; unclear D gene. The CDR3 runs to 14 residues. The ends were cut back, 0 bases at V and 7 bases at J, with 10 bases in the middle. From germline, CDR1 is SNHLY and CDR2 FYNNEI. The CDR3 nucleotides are TGTGCCAGCAGTGAAGCACAGAGTTTCCAGCCCCAGCATTTT. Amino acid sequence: CASSEAQSFQPQHF.

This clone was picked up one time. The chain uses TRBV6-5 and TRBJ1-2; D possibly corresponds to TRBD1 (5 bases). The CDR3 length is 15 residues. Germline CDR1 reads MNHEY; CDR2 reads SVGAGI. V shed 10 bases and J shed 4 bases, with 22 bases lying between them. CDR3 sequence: CATTDRGVGGYGYTF. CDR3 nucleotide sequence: TGTGCCACCACAGACCGGGGGGTTGGAGGCTATGGCTACACCTTC.

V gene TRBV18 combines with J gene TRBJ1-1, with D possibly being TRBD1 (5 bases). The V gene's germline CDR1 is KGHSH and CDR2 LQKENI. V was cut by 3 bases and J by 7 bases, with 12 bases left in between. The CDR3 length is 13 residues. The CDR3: CASSPLDIYEAFF. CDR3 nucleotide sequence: TGTGCCAGCTCACCCCTGGACATCTATGAAGCTTTCTTT.

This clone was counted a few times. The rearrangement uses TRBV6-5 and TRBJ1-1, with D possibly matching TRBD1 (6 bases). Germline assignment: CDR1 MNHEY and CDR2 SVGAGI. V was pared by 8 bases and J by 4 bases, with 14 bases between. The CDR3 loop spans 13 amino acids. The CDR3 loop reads CASARQGTTEAFF. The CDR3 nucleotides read TGTGCCAGCGCCCGCCAGGGGACCACTGAAGCTTTCTTT.

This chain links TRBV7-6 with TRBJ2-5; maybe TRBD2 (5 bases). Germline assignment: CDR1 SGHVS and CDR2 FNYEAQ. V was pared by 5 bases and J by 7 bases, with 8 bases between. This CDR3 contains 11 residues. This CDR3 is CASSPSGTQYF. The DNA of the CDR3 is TGTGCCAGCAGCCCGAGCGGGACCCAGTACTTC. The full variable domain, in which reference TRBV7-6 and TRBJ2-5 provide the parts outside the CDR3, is GAGVSQSPRYKVTKRGQDVALRCDPISGHVSLYWYRQALGQGPEFLTYFNYEAQQDKSGLPNDRFSAERPEGSISTLTIQRTEQRDSAMYRCASSPSGTQYFGPGTRLLVL.